The subject of this entry is one TCR beta chain. This sample is drawn from a study of shared clonotypes between healthy human individuals. The overall study: CD8 memory received one plate per donor, CD8 naive two, CD4 memory three and CD4 naive three.

Roughly 200 ng DNA, 25,000 to 30,000 T cell genomes, went into each sorted-subset replicate PCR. Authors' data handling: As immunoSEQ supplied junction-only sequences (without quality scores), filtering differed. TCRdb's copy holds only in-frame clones and misses some; the assay was immunoSEQ multiplex PCR. V and J calls plus clone size are reproduced from that table; the DNA served to infer D and trimming. The sample shows millions of clones, about 95% of them seen only once. CD45RA+ naive and CD45RA-negative memory subsets were separated from CD4+ cells. The CDR3 is made up of 11 amino acids. V was clipped by 3 bases and J by 2 bases, with 3 bases between them. Germline CDR1 SGDLS, CDR2 YYNGEE.

J is TRBJ2-7 and V is TRBV9; no reliable D call. The source is a man between 18 and 29 years old in good health. The specimen was naive CD4+ T cells sorted from blood. Subset denoted: CD45RA+ positively selected. CDR3 sequence reads: CASSGPYEQYF. The CDR3 nucleotides are TGTGCCAGCAGCGGGCCCTACGAGCAGTACTTC.